The clone carrying this TCR beta chain has just a few counts. Its antigen is undetermined. From the reads, TCRdb called clonotypes with MiXCR, one entry per CDR3 protein. The data contain over 150,000 distinct CDR3 sequences, roughly a sixth of them singletons. This sample was included in a study of T cell repertoires in cytomegalovirus infection. Turning to the study itself: Indications came from public TCR beta signatures; they pointed to CMV infection and to a matching HLA type. The study, taken as a whole, reports: HLA-C-restricted, CMV-specific TCR beta clonotypes were dominant ex vivo. Summed frequency of public TCR beta families distinguished CMV carriers with the relevant HLA.

Material for sequencing was CD8+ T cells from PBMCs. This receptor was identified in a human donor in good health (CMV status not recorded). Some clones in this sample may be carry-over from other donors' samples.

For the CDR3, the DNA is TGCGCCAGCAGCTTTGGACTAGCGGGGGTCTACGAGCAGTACTTC. Its protein is CASSFGLAGVYEQYF. V gene TRBV4-1 combines with J gene TRBJ2-7; 13 nucleotides match TRBD2. The V and J ends lost 5 bases and 3 bases, in that order; junction bases with no gene match: 4. Germline loops: CDR1 MGHRA, CDR2 YSYEKL. The CDR3 sequence is 15 residues long.